The 5 T cell receptor beta chains in this list originate from one sample, sequenced in a study of response to subunit inactivated influenza vaccine. One entry per CDR3 protein results from TCRdb running MiXCR on the RT-PCR reads. Among about 520,000 distinct CDR3 sequences, less than 30% were seen once, and the ten largest hold 1.5% to 2%. The sample consisted of CD4+ T cells sorted from PBMCs, taken 4 to 6 days after vaccination. Receptors were obtained from a man between 45 and 60 years old who received an inactivated influenza vaccine.

The chain uses TRBV19 and TRBJ2-3, with D maybe TRBD2 (6 bases). V gave up 9 bases and J gave up 0 bases, with 10 bases separating them. Germline V gene sequence: CDR1 LNHDA, CDR2 SQIVND (reference sequence). This CDR3 has 13 residues. CDR3 nucleotide sequence: TGTGCCAGGACCGGGACTAGCACAGATACGCAGTATTTT. It codes for CARTGTSTDTQYF.

The chain uses TRBV7-2 and TRBJ2-1, with 8 bases lining up with TRBD2. The germline V gene encodes CDR1 SGHTA and CDR2 FQGNSA. The CDR3 runs 16 residues. Trimming took 4 bases from V and 4 from J; bases not matched to a gene: 9. The CDR3 region has the DNA TGTGCCAGCAGCTACGTAGCGGGGAGACTTTACAATGAGCAGTTCTTC. Encoded protein: CASSYVAGRLYNEQFF.

The rearrangement joins TRBV4-3 to TRBJ2-7; D not certain. The CDR3 runs 13 residues. V lost 0 bases and J lost 7, with 10 bases in between. Germline CDR1 and CDR2: LGHNA and YSLEER. The CDR3 is CASSQERGSEQYF. The CDR3 nucleotides read TGCGCCAGCAGCCAAGAGCGCGGCTCAGAGCAGTACTTC.

This clonotype was detected only a few times. The rearrangement joins TRBV20-1 to TRBJ2-7, with D unclear. Germline CDR1 is DFQATT and CDR2 is SNEGSKA (reference sequence). Deletions cut 0 bases from V and 2 bases from J, with 8 bases between. The CDR3 runs 13 residues. The CDR3 here is CSARETSAYEQYF. The CDR3 DNA follows: TGCAGTGCTAGAGAAACGTCAGCCTACGAGCAGTACTTC.

The rearrangement links TRBV10-3 to TRBJ2-7, with no clear D. The CDR3 runs to 13 residues. Germline assignment: CDR1 ENHRY and CDR2 SYGVKD. The germline V and J ends were trimmed by 4 bases and 2 bases, with 9 bases remaining between them. CDR3 residues: CAISGYGAYEQYF. The CDR3 nucleotides are TGTGCCATCAGTGGGTACGGTGCCTACGAGCAGTACTTC.